This paragraph reports one TCR beta chain. The PCR used 60 Vbeta and 13 Jbeta primers. The table came from immunoSEQ multiplex PCR; TCRdb's copy has only in-frame clones and leaves some out. The sample gives under 200,000 clones, roughly 90% of which show up once; about 2.1% is in the top ten. The sample is drawn from a study of cytomegalovirus exposure and HLA in healthy donors. The CDR3 contains 15 residues. The V and J ends lost 0 bases and 7 bases respectively, with 16 bases between them. The germline gives CDR1 SGHKS, CDR2 YYEKEE (reference sequence). The sample consisted of PBMCs. The V gene is TRBV5-5, the J gene TRBJ1-1; tentatively, D is TRBD1 (6 bases). This receptor was taken from a woman aged 18-29 years in good health and CMV-seronegative. CDR3 in amino acids: CASSLVGQGLIEAFF. DNA of the CDR3: TGTGCCAGCAGCTTGGTCGGCCAGGGGCTAATTGAAGCTTTCTTT.